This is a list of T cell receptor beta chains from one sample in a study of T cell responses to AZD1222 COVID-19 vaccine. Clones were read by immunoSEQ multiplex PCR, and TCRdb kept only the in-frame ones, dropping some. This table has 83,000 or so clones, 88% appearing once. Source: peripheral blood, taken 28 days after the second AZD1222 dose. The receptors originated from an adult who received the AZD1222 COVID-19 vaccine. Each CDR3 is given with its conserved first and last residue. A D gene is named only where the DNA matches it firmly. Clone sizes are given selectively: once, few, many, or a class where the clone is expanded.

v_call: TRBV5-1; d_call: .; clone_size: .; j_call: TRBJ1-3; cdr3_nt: TGCGCCAGCAGCCAGGACAGCCAGTCCTCTGGAAACACCATATATTTT; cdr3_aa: CASSQDSQSSGNTIYF
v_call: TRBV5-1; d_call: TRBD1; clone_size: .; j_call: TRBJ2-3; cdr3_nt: TGCGCCAGCAGCTTGGGACAGGGTACCCCATTTCAGTATTTT; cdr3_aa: CASSLGQGTPFQYF
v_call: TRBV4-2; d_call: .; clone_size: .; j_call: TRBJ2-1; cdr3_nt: TGTGCCAGCAGCCAAGCCCGCGGCGGCAATGAGCAGTTCTTC; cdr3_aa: CASSQARGGNEQFF
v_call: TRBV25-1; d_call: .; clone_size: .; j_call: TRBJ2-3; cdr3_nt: TGTGCCAGCAGTGAGTGGACCTCGATGGATACGCAGTATTTT; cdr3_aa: CASSEWTSMDTQYF
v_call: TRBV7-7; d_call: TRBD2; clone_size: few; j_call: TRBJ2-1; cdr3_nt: TGTGCTAGCAGCCCGGCCTCGGGAGGAGGGAATGAGCAGTTCTTC; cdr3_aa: CASSPASGGGNEQFF
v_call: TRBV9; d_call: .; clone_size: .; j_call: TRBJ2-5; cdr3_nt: TGTGCCAGCAGCGTAGATCCAGGGGAGGTAGAGACCCAGTACTTC; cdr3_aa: CASSVDPGEVETQYF
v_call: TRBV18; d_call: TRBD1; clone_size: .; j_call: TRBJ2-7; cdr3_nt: TGTGCCAGCTCACCTAACGCCGGGACAGGGATACACGAGCAGTACTTC; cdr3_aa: CASSPNAGTGIHEQYF
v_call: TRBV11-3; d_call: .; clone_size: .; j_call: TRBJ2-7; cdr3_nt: TGTGCCAGCAGCTTGGGACCTATGGACGAGCAGTACTTC; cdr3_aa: CASSLGPMDEQYF
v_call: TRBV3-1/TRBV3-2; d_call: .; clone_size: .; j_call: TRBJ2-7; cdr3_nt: TGTGCCAGCAGCCAGGGGAGAAACGAGCAGTACTTC; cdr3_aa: CASSQGRNEQYF
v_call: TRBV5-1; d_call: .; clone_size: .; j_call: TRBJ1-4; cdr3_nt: TGCGCCAGCAGCTTGCTGGGGCAGGGAGGTGAAAAACTGTTTTTT; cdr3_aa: CASSLLGQGGEKLFF
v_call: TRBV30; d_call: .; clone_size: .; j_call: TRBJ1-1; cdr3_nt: TGTGCCTGGAGTCCCCAGCTCTACAGTGAAGCTTTCTTT; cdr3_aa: CAWSPQLYSEAFF
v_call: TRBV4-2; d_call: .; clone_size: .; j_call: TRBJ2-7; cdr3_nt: TGTGCCAGCAGCCAAGACCCACAGGGCGGCCCCTACGAGCAGTACTTC; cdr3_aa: CASSQDPQGGPYEQYF
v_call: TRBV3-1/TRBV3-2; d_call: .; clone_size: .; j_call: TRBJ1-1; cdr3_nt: TGTGCCAGCAGCCAAGGCGGGACGAGCGCTGAAGCTTTCTTT; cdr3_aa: CASSQGGTSAEAFF
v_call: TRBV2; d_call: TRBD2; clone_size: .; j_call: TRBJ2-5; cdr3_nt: TGTGCCAGCAGACTAGCGGAACTCCAAGAGACCCAGTACTTC; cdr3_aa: CASRLAELQETQYF
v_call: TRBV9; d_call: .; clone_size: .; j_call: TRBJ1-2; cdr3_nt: TGTGCCAGCAGCGTAGCCCCGGGTCTCTATGGCTACACCTTC; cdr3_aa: CASSVAPGLYGYTF
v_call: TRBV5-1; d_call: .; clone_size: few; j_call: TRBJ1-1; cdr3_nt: TGCGCCAGCAGCTTGGATCCGGGACCGAGGAACACTGAAGCTTTCTTT; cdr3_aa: CASSLDPGPRNTEAFF
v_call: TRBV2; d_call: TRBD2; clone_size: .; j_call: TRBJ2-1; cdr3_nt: TGTGCCAGCAGACCTCCGACTAGCCCCAATGAGCAGTTCTTC; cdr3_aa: CASRPPTSPNEQFF
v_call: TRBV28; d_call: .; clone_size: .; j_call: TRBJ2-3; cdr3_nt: TGTGCCAGCAGCCACAGGGATGCGCAGTATTTT; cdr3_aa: CASSHRDAQYF
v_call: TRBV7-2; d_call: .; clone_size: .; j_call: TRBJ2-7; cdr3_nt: TGTGCCAGCAGCTTAGGGCCGGGGGACGAGCAGTACTTC; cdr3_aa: CASSLGPGDEQYF
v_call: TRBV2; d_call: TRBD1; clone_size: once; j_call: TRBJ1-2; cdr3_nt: TGTGCCAGCAGTGATAAGTATAGCGGGACAGGGAACGGCTACACCTTC; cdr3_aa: CASSDKYSGTGNGYTF
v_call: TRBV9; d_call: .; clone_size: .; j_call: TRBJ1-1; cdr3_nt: TGTGCCAGCAGCGTAGATGAGACAGCGGCCTACACTGAAGCTTTCTTT; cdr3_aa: CASSVDETAAYTEAFF
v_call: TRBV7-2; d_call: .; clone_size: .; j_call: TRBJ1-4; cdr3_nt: TGTGCCAGCAGCCCCCAGGGAGGGGTAACTAATGAAAAACTGTTTTTT; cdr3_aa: CASSPQGGVTNEKLFF
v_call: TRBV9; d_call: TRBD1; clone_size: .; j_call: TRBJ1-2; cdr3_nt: TGTGCCAGCAGCGTAACCCCGACAGGGACGGCCTATGGCTACACCTTC; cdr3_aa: CASSVTPTGTAYGYTF
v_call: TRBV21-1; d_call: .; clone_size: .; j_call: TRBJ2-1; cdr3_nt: TGTGCCAGCCAGGCACTAGCGGGTTACAATGAGCAGTTCTTC; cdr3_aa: CASQALAGYNEQFF
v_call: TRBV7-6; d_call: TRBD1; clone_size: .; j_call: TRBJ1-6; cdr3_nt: TGTGCCAGCAGCTTACTCGACAGGGTTTCGGCTAATTCACCCCTCCACTTT; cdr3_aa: CASSLLDRVSANSPLHF
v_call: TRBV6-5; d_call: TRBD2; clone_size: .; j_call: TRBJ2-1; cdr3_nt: TGTGCCAGCAGTTACGGAGCGGGGGCCCTCCAGGAGCAGTTCTTC; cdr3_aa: CASSYGAGALQEQFF
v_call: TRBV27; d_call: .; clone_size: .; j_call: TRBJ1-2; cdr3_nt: TGTGCCAGCAGTTTATCAATAGCTAACTATGGCTACACCTTC; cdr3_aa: CASSLSIANYGYTF
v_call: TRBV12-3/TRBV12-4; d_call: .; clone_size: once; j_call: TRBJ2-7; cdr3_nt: TGCCCTCTCGGCGGTACCTACGAGCAGTACTTC; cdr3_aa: CPLGGTYEQYF
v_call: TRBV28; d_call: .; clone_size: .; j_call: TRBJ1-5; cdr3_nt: TGTGCCAGCAGTTCCAGCCGCAATCAGCCCCAGCATTTT; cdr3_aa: CASSSSRNQPQHF
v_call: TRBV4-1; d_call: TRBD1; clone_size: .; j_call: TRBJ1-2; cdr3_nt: TGCGCCAGCAGCCAAGAAATGAGACAGGGGGGAGCCTATGGCTACACCTTC; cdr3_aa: CASSQEMRQGGAYGYTF
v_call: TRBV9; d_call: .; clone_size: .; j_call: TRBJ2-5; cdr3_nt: TGTGCCAGCAGCGTAGGGACAGAGCCCCTAACAGAGACCCAGTACTTC; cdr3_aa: CASSVGTEPLTETQYF
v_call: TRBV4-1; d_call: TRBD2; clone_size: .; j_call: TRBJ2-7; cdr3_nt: TGCGCCAGCAGCCAAGGGGGGGCGGGAGGTACCCACGAGCAGTACTTC; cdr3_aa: CASSQGGAGGTHEQYF
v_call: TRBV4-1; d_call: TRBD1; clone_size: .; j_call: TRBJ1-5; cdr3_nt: TGCGCCAGCAGCTACAGGGGGTCTGGCAATCAGCCCCAGCATTTT; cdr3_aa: CASSYRGSGNQPQHF
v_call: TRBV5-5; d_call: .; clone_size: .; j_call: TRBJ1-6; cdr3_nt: TGTGCCAGCAGTAAAATTTTAATGGGGACGCAGAATTCACCCCTCCACTTT; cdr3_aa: CASSKILMGTQNSPLHF
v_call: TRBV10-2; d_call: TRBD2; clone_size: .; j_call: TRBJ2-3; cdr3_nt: TGCGCCAGCAGGGAAGCGGGACCCAGCACAGATACGCAGTATTTT; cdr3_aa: CASREAGPSTDTQYF
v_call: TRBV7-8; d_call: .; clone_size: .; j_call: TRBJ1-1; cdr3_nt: TGTGCCAGCAGCTTAGGTAGCGGTATGAACACTGAAGCTTTCTTT; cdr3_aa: CASSLGSGMNTEAFF
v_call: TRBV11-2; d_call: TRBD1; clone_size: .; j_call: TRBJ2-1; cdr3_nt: TGTGCCAGCAGCTCGACAGGGTACAATGAGCAGTTCTTC; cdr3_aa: CASSSTGYNEQFF
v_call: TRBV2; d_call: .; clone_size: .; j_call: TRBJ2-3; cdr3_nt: TGTGCCAGCAGGGCCGGGACGCTTTTTACGCAGTATTTT; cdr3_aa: CASRAGTLFTQYF
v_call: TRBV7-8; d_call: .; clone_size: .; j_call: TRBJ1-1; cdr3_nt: TGTGCCAGCAGCTTCGGGGGGTCTGCCACTGAAGCTTTCTTT; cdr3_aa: CASSFGGSATEAFF
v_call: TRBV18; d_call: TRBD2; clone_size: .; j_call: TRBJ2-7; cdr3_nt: TGTGCCAGCTCACCGGGGACTAGCGGCTCCTACGAGCAGTACTTC; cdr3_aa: CASSPGTSGSYEQYF
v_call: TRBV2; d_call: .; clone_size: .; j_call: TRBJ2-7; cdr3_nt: TGTGCCAGCAACCCAGGCCTAAGAAACGAGCAGTACTTC; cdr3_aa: CASNPGLRNEQYF
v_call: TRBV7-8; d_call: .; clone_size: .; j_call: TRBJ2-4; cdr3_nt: TGTGCCAGCACCTCCGATCGGCTAGCCAAAAACATTCAGTACTTC; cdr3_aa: CASTSDRLAKNIQYF
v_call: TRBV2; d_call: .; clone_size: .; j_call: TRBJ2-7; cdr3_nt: TGTGCCAGCAGTGATAGTCAGGGGAAATCCTACGAGCAGTACTTC; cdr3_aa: CASSDSQGKSYEQYF
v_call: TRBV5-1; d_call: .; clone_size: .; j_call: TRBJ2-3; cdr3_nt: TGCGCCAGCAGCTTGGTACAGGCGCTATTCCGGGATACGCAGTATTTT; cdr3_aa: CASSLVQALFRDTQYF
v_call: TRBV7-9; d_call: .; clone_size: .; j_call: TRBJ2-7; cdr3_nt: TGTGCCAGCAGCTTAGTAACCAGGGCAGGCGAGCAGTACTTC; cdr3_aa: CASSLVTRAGEQYF
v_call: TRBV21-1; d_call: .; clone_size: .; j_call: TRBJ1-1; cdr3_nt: TGTGCCAGCAGCAAAGGTGAACAGGGGGGAGAACGGAACACTGAAGCTTTCTTT; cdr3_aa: CASSKGEQGGERNTEAFF
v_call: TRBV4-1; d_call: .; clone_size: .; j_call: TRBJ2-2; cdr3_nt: TGCGCCAGCAGCCATTCTAGCCCCGGGGAGCTGTTTTTT; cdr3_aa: CASSHSSPGELFF
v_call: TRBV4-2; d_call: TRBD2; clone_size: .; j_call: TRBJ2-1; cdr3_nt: TGTGCCAGCAGCCCGATGGGTAGCGGGAGAGATAATGAGCAGTTCTTC; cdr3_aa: CASSPMGSGRDNEQFF
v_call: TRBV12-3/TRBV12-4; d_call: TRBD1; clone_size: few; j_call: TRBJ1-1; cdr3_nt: TGTGCCAGCACAGACAGGGGTTACACTGAAGCTTTCTTT; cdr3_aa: CASTDRGYTEAFF
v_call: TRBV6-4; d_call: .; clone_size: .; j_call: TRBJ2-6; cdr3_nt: TGTGCCAGCAGTGGGCGGGCTGGGGCCAACGTCCTGACTTTC; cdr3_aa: CASSGRAGANVLTF
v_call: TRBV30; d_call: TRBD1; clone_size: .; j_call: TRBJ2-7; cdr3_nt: TGTGCCTGGAGTCGAGGGACAGAAAAGTACGAGCAGTACTTC; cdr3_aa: CAWSRGTEKYEQYF
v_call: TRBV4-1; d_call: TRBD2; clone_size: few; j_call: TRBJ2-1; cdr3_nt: TGCGCCAGCAGCCTACCGGGAGGACTCGGGGCAGAGCAGTTCTTC; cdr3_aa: CASSLPGGLGAEQFF
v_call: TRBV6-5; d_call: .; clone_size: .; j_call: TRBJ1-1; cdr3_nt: TGTGCCAGCAGTCTCGCCTTCACTGAAGCTTTCTTT; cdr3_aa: CASSLAFTEAFF
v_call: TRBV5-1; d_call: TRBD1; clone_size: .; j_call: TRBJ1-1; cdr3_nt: TGCGCCAGCAGCCATTCGGGGACAGGGAGAACTGAAGCTTTCTTT; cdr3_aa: CASSHSGTGRTEAFF
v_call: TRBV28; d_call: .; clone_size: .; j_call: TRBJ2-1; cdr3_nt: TGTGCCAGCAGGCCGTATAGCGGCTACAATGAGCAGTTCTTC; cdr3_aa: CASRPYSGYNEQFF
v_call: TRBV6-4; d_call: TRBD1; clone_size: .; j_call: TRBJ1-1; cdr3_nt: TGTGCCAGCAGAAGGGGGGAACAGGGGAGAGCTTTCTTT; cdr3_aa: CASRRGEQGRAFF
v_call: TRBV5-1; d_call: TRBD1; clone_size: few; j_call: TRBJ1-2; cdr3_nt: TGCGCCAGCAGCTCCACCCGGGACAGGTTTGGCTACACCTTC; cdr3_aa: CASSSTRDRFGYTF
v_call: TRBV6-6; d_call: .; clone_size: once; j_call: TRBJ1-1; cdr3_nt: TGTGCCAGCAGGTTTGGACAGCAAGAAGCTTTCTTT; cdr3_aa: CASRFGQQEAFF
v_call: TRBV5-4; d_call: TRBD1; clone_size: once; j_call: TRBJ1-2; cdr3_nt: TGTGCCAGCAGCTTGGGGACAGGGGGAAGGTATGGCTACACCTTC; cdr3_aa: CASSLGTGGRYGYTF
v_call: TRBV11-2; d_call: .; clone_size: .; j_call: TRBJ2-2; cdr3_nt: TGTGCCAGCAGCCTAGATTACTTCACCGGGGAGCTGTTTTTT; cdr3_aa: CASSLDYFTGELFF